Listed below are T cell receptor beta chains from one sample, sequenced in a study of shared clonotypes between healthy human individuals. Data came from immunoSEQ multiplex PCR; TCRdb stores just in-frame clones and leaves some out. The sample lists around 2.3 million clones, nearly 97% occurring once. The sample was naive CD4+ T cells sorted from blood. Receptors originate from a man aged 18 to 35 in good health. Each CDR3 is given with its conserved first and last residue.

>TRBV7-2|TRBJ2-3
CASSPYLVSDTQYF
>TRBV11-2|TRBJ1-6
CASSSPTGTNSPLHF
>TRBV4-1|TRBJ2-1
CASSQDGAPISYNEQFF
>TRBV7-2|TRBJ2-1
CASSFKAGYNEQFF
>TRBV27|TRBJ2-5
CASSFGVGETQYF
>TRBV9|TRBJ2-1
CASSVEAGDWNEQFF
>TRBV6-1|TRBJ1-2
CASSEEGHGYTF
>TRBV27|TRBJ2-3
CASSAGGGQHTQYF
>TRBV5-6|TRBJ1-4
CASSLGPRGLPNEKLFF
>TRBV28|TRBJ1-4
CASSNRRQPTNEKLFF
>TRBV5-1|TRBJ1-2
CASSLAPGLIVGYTF
>TRBV5-4|TRBJ2-7
CASSPSGQIYEQYF
>TRBV11-2|TRBJ2-7
CASSAGLLNPYEQYF
>TRBV5-6|TRBJ2-2
CASATGLNTGELFF
>TRBV2|TRBJ2-1
CASSPTSGVNNEQFF
>TRBV6-5|TRBJ2-7
CASLEAYEQYF
>TRBV30|TRBJ2-2
CAWGGTNTGELFF
>TRBV5-4|TRBJ1-1
CASTQIKDAEAFF
>TRBV5-1|TRBJ1-4
CASSSRDRGREKLFF
>TRBV7-6|TRBJ2-7
CASSSTSDYEQYF
>TRBV10-3|TRBJ2-7
CAISGATSGAYEQYF
>TRBV7-7|TRBJ1-1
CASSLVKRVVNTEAFF
>TRBV5-1|TRBJ2-2
CASSTRTVGSGELFF
>TRBV6-5|TRBJ1-2
CASSYSPVTNYGYTF
>TRBV29-1|TRBJ2-4
CSVGVGGKNIQYF
>TRBV6-5|TRBJ2-5
CASSYLAAGRETQYF
>TRBV9|TRBJ2-2
CASSGTAANTGELFF
>TRBV21-1|TRBJ2-7
CASSSLIRQGAWEQYF
>TRBV5-4|TRBJ1-3
CASSLNVAGNTIYF
>TRBV5-1|TRBJ2-1
CASSLVAGVIYNEQFF
>TRBV11-3|TRBJ2-3
CASSLDRWSTQYF
>TRBV19|TRBJ1-6
CASSISYVNYNSPLHF